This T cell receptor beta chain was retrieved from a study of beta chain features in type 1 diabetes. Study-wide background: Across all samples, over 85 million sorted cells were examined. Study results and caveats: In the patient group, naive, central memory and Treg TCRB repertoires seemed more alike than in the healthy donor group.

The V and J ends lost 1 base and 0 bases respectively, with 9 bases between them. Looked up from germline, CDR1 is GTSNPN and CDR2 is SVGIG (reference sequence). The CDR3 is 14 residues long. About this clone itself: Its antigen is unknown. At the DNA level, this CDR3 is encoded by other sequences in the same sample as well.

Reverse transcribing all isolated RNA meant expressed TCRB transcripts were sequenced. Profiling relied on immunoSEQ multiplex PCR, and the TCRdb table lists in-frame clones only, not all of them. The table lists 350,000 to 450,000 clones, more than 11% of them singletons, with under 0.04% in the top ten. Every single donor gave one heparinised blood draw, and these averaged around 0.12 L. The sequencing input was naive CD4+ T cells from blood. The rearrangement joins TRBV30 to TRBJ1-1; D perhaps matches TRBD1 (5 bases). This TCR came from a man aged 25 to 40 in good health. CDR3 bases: TGTGCCTGGAGTGGGGGCAGGTTGAACACTGAAGCTTTCTTT. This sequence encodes CAWSGGRLNTEAFF.